The rows below give T cell receptor beta chains drawn from one sample of a study of blood T cell repertoires in COVID-19. Assay: immunoSEQ multiplex PCR; the TCRdb copy retains only in-frame clones and omits some. The sample shows about 260,000 clones, 75% to 90% of them seen only once. Sequenced sample: peripheral blood. The receptors stem from a man aged 25-45 years with active or convalescent COVID-19. CDR3s include the opening cysteine and the closing phenylalanine or tryptophan. The D gene is left open where the match is weak. Where a row states a size, it is once, few, many or the class of an expanded clone; other rows omit it.

j_gene: TRBJ1-1
d_gene: TRBD1
v_gene: TRBV29-1
abundance: -
CDR3aa: CSVEGQGLGTEAFF
CDR3nt: TGCAGCGTTGAAGGACAGGGACTAGGCACTGAAGCTTTCTTT

j_gene: TRBJ2-1
d_gene: TRBD2
v_gene: TRBV7-9
abundance: -
CDR3aa: CASSHPPRTSGDYNEQFF
CDR3nt: TGTGCCAGCAGCCACCCACCGCGAACTAGCGGGGACTACAATGAGCAGTTCTTC

j_gene: TRBJ1-5
d_gene: TRBD1
v_gene: TRBV20-1
abundance: -
CDR3aa: CSAGGQPQHF
CDR3nt: TGCAGTGCAGGGGGCCAGCCCCAGCATTTT

j_gene: TRBJ1-6
d_gene: TRBD1
v_gene: TRBV2
abundance: few
CDR3aa: CASRNTGGYNSPLHF
CDR3nt: TGTGCCAGCAGGAATACAGGGGGCTATAATTCACCCCTCCACTTT

j_gene: TRBJ1-1
d_gene: -
v_gene: TRBV9
abundance: -
CDR3aa: CASSLTGLEGTEAFF
CDR3nt: TGTGCCAGCAGCTTAACAGGGTTAGAGGGCACTGAAGCTTTCTTT

j_gene: TRBJ1-2
d_gene: TRBD1
v_gene: TRBV7-2
abundance: -
CDR3aa: CASSLIGTGMLGYGYTF
CDR3nt: TGTGCCAGCAGCTTAATAGGGACAGGGATGCTAGGCTATGGCTACACCTTC

j_gene: TRBJ1-4
d_gene: -
v_gene: TRBV11-2
abundance: -
CDR3aa: CASSSVRPPPTNEKLFF
CDR3nt: TGTGCCAGCAGCTCAGTCCGCCCCCCACCAACTAATGAAAAACTGTTTTTT

j_gene: TRBJ1-5
d_gene: -
v_gene: TRBV25-1
abundance: -
CDR3aa: CASSELGQHQPQHF
CDR3nt: TGTGCCAGCAGTGAATTAGGACAGCATCAGCCCCAGCATTTT

j_gene: TRBJ2-2
d_gene: TRBD1
v_gene: TRBV5-1
abundance: -
CDR3aa: CASSWAPTGANTGELFF
CDR3nt: TGCGCCAGCAGCTGGGCCCCGACAGGGGCGAACACCGGGGAGCTGTTTTTT

j_gene: TRBJ2-3
d_gene: TRBD2
v_gene: TRBV5-5
abundance: -
CDR3aa: CASRRGVGAGSADTQYF
CDR3nt: TGTGCCAGCAGGCGGGGGGTCGGGGCCGGGTCTGCAGATACGCAGTATTTT

j_gene: TRBJ2-1
d_gene: TRBD1
v_gene: TRBV7-6
abundance: -
CDR3aa: CASSLDRGSYNEQFF
CDR3nt: TGTGCCAGCAGCTTAGACAGGGGCTCCTACAATGAGCAGTTCTTC

j_gene: TRBJ1-5
d_gene: -
v_gene: TRBV7-2
abundance: -
CDR3aa: CASSPRITGTHQPQHF
CDR3nt: TGTGCCAGCAGCCCGCGAATTACAGGGACCCATCAGCCCCAGCATTTT

j_gene: TRBJ1-2
d_gene: TRBD1
v_gene: TRBV5-1
abundance: -
CDR3aa: CASSQDRDTGYTF
CDR3nt: TGCGCCAGCAGCCAGGACAGGGATACTGGCTACACCTTC

j_gene: TRBJ2-7
d_gene: TRBD2
v_gene: TRBV7-2
abundance: -
CDR3aa: CASSLGVAGAEQYF
CDR3nt: TGTGCCAGCAGCTTAGGGGTAGCGGGGGCCGAGCAGTACTTC

j_gene: TRBJ1-2
d_gene: -
v_gene: TRBV25-1
abundance: -
CDR3aa: CASSEFAGVGYTF
CDR3nt: TGTGCCAGCAGTGAATTCGCCGGGGTTGGCTACACCTTC

j_gene: TRBJ1-1
d_gene: TRBD1
v_gene: TRBV25-1
abundance: -
CDR3aa: CASSEDRGTRGNTEAFF
CDR3nt: TGTGCCAGCAGTGAGGACAGGGGGACAAGGGGGAACACTGAAGCTTTCTTT

j_gene: TRBJ2-7
d_gene: TRBD2
v_gene: TRBV7-2
abundance: few
CDR3aa: CASSLVGTIYEQYF
CDR3nt: TGTGCCAGCAGCTTAGTCGGGACTATCTACGAGCAGTACTTC

j_gene: TRBJ1-2
d_gene: TRBD1
v_gene: TRBV6-2/TRBV6-3
abundance: -
CDR3aa: CASSYSRQGGWGYTF
CDR3nt: TGTGCCAGCAGTTACTCGCGACAGGGAGGTTGGGGCTACACCTTC

j_gene: TRBJ2-7
d_gene: TRBD1
v_gene: TRBV11-3
abundance: once
CDR3aa: CASSFRTGPAYEQYF
CDR3nt: TGTGCCAGCAGCTTTAGGACAGGGCCGGCCTACGAGCAGTACTTC

j_gene: TRBJ1-4
d_gene: -
v_gene: TRBV15
abundance: -
CDR3aa: CATSRAPREEKLFF
CDR3nt: TGTGCCACCAGCAGAGCCCCACGGGAGGAAAAACTGTTTTTT

j_gene: TRBJ2-7
d_gene: -
v_gene: TRBV28
abundance: -
CDR3aa: CASSSRVPSYEQYF
CDR3nt: TGTGCCAGCAGTTCCAGGGTACCCTCCTACGAGCAGTACTTC

j_gene: TRBJ2-3
d_gene: -
v_gene: TRBV6-5
abundance: once
CDR3aa: CASSLEGGTDTQYF
CDR3nt: TGTGCCAGCAGTCTAGAAGGGGGCACAGATACGCAGTATTTT

j_gene: TRBJ1-2
d_gene: -
v_gene: TRBV25-1
abundance: -
CDR3aa: CASSSRVSGPYGYTF
CDR3nt: TGTGCCAGCAGTTCTCGCGTGTCAGGGCCTTATGGCTACACCTTC

j_gene: TRBJ2-5
d_gene: TRBD1
v_gene: TRBV29-1
abundance: -
CDR3aa: CSVVGTEYQETQYF
CDR3nt: TGCAGCGTTGTCGGGACAGAGTACCAAGAGACCCAGTACTTC

j_gene: TRBJ2-7
d_gene: TRBD1
v_gene: TRBV4-1
abundance: -
CDR3aa: CASSQESVAGGFYEQYF
CDR3nt: TGCGCCAGCAGCCAAGAAAGCGTGGCAGGGGGCTTCTACGAGCAGTACTTC

j_gene: TRBJ1-1
d_gene: -
v_gene: TRBV19
abundance: -
CDR3aa: CASSIGSAGGKAFF
CDR3nt: TGTGCCAGTAGTATAGGGTCGGCGGGAGGAAAAGCTTTCTTT

j_gene: TRBJ1-1
d_gene: -
v_gene: TRBV6-5
abundance: few
CDR3aa: CASSYILSSFATEAFF
CDR3nt: TGTGCCAGCAGTTACATTTTGTCCAGTTTCGCCACTGAAGCTTTCTTT

j_gene: TRBJ1-5
d_gene: -
v_gene: TRBV27
abundance: -
CDR3aa: CASSERRGGNQPQHF
CDR3nt: TGTGCCAGCAGTGAGAGAAGGGGTGGCAATCAGCCCCAGCATTTT

j_gene: TRBJ1-2
d_gene: TRBD1
v_gene: TRBV6-5
abundance: -
CDR3aa: CASSYTGAGAGYTF
CDR3nt: TGTGCCAGCAGTTATACAGGGGCAGGGGCTGGCTACACCTTC

j_gene: TRBJ1-1
d_gene: TRBD1
v_gene: TRBV5-1
abundance: -
CDR3aa: CASSTGQGNTEAFF
CDR3nt: TGCGCCAGCAGCACCGGACAGGGGAACACTGAAGCTTTCTTT